The 31 T cell receptor beta chains in this list originate from one sample, sequenced in a study of neoadjuvant nivolumab and ipilimumab in lung cancer. Repertoires were generated with immunoSEQ multiplex PCR, while TCRdb's copy carries only in-frame clones and drops some. In the table there are thousands of clones, roughly nine tenths of which are singletons. The source was blood, collected after neoadjuvant nivolumab, alone or with ipilimumab, at or shortly before surgery. The receptors originated from an adult with non-small cell lung cancer. Some clones in this sample may be carry-over from other donors' samples.

The chain has TRBV6-6 and TRBJ2-7; TRBD2 might be the D (6 bases). The CDR3 runs to 14 residues. The V gene's germline CDR1 is MNHNY and CDR2 SVGAGI (reference sequence). Trimming stripped 7 bases from V and 3 bases from J, with 16 bases between. The CDR3: CASTRGTPSYEQYF. The CDR3 DNA reads as TGTGCCAGCACCCGCGGGACTCCCAGCTACGAGCAGTACTTC.

CDR3 in amino acids: CASGLGAWGNGYTF. The CDR3 DNA is TGTGCTAGTGGTTTAGGGGCCTGGGGTAATGGCTACACCTTC. The V call is TRBV12-5, the J call TRBJ1-2; D may be TRBD1 (5 bases). Trimming took off 3 bases at V and 6 bases at J, with 14 bases between the two ends. This CDR3 has 14 amino acids. Germline lookup yields CDR1 LGHNT and CDR2 FRNRAP.

The chain joins TRBV5-1 to TRBJ1-1; D not certain. Per the germline V gene, CDR1 is SGHRS and CDR2 is YFSETQ. The germline V and J ends were trimmed by 0 bases and 4 bases, with 13 bases remaining between them. The CDR3 is made up of 15 amino acids. The CDR3 reads CASSLGHRGSTEAFF. CDR3 bases: TGCGCCAGCAGCTTGGGACACCGGGGAAGCACTGAAGCTTTCTTT.

The chain combines TRBV27 with TRBJ1-1; D is uncertain. Trimming took 8 bases from V and 7 from J, leaving 11 bases between them. The CDR3 extends over 11 amino acids. Germline V lookup: CDR1 MNHEY, CDR2 SMNVEV (reference sequence). The CDR3 DNA reads TGTGCCAGCTCCGACGGTTATGAAGCTTTCTTT. It yields the protein CASSDGYEAFF.

The DNA of the CDR3 is TGTGCCAGCAGCTTACGGGGCGGGTTCACAGATACGCAGTATTTT. Encoded protein: CASSLRGGFTDTQYF. The chain joins TRBV7-8 to TRBJ2-3; tentatively, D is TRBD1 or TRBD2 (5 bases each). Germline loops: CDR1 SGHVS, CDR2 FQNEAQ. Deletions cut 2 bases from V and 2 bases from J, with 11 bases between. There are 15 residues in the CDR3.

The chain recombines TRBV19 with TRBJ1-1, with D hard to call. The CDR3 has 13 amino acids. Looked up from germline, CDR1 is LNHDA and CDR2 is SQIVND (reference sequence). With 6 bases removed from V and 1 base from J, the gap between germline ends came to 9 bases. The CDR3 sequence is CASSRSENTEAFF. The CDR3 nucleotides read TGTGCCAGTAGCCGGAGCGAGAACACTGAAGCTTTCTTT.

The genes are TRBV27 and TRBJ2-7; D is perhaps TRBD1 (5 bases). Germline V CDR1 and CDR2: MNHEY, SMNVEV (reference sequence). The CDR3 has 13 residues. Trimming stripped 6 bases from V and 5 bases from J, with 14 bases between. CDR3 amino acids: CASSRIQEDEQYF. The CDR3 DNA reads as TGTGCCAGCAGCAGAATACAGGAAGACGAGCAGTACTTC.

This clone occurred once. The genes are TRBV5-6 and TRBJ2-1; no clear D gene. With 4 bases removed from V and 4 bases from J, the gap between germline ends came to 9 bases. The CDR3 contains 13 residues. Germline loops: CDR1 SGHDT, CDR2 YYEEEE. The CDR3 nucleotides are TGTGCCAGCAGCAGGATGGGGTACAATGAGCAGTTCTTC. It translates to CASSRMGYNEQFF.

This chain connects TRBV7-2 to TRBJ2-1, with TRBD2 as a possible D gene (6 bases). Trimming pared 5 bases from V and 7 bases from J, leaving 18 bases between. This CDR3 comprises 15 residues. CDR1 SGHTA and CDR2 FQGNSA come from the germline V gene. The CDR3 bases are TGTGCCAGCAGCCCTGGAGCGGGTTCGGGGAATGAGCAGTTCTTC. As protein: CASSPGAGSGNEQFF.

The rearrangement links TRBV10-3 to TRBJ2-2, with D unclear. The V gene's germline CDR1 is ENHRY and CDR2 SYGVKD. The CDR3 totals 13 residues. V lost 0 bases, J lost 2 bases, and 1 base lay in between. The chain's CDR3 is CAISESNTGELFF. CDR3 in DNA: TGTGCCATCAGTGAGTCTAACACCGGGGAGCTGTTTTTT.

This clone was picked up a small number of times. The chain carries TRBV7-2 and TRBJ2-1; 7 nucleotides agree with TRBD2. The CDR3 is made up of 13 amino acids. V shed 1 base, J shed 7 bases, and the junction held 1 base outside the gene matches. The V gene's germline CDR1 is SGHTA and CDR2 FQGNSA. In DNA form, the CDR3 reads TGTGCCAGCAGCTTAGTCGGGGGGAATGAGCAGTTCTTC. It is translated as CASSLVGGNEQFF. The full variable domain, with the rest looked up from reference TRBV7-2 and TRBJ2-1, is GAGVSQSPSNKVTEKGKDVELRCDPISGHTALYWYRQSLGQGLEFLIYFQGNSAPDKSGLPSDRFSAERTGGSVSTLTIQRTQQEDSAVYLCASSLVGGNEQFFGPGTRLTVL.

Regarding this clone: A read error may produce the germline difference seen at one junction end. The genes are TRBV7-7 and TRBJ2-2; TRBD1 agrees at 8 bases. This CDR3 contains 18 residues. Germline CDR1 and CDR2: SSHAT and FNYEAQ (reference sequence). CDR3 sequence: CASSLSFPGQDSTGELFF. The CDR3 bases are TGTGCTAGCAGCTTATCTTTCCCGGGACAGGACAGCACCGGGGAGCTGTTTTTT.

This chain uses TRBV7-8 with TRBJ2-2, with no clear D. V lost 10 bases to trimming and J lost 5 bases, with 17 bases between them. This CDR3 has 14 amino acids. Germline-derived CDR1 and CDR2 are SGHVS and FQNEAQ. CDR3 DNA sequence: TGTGCCACCACCGGACGGTGGGTGACCGGGGAGCTGTTTTTT. Amino acid sequence: CATTGRWVTGELFF.

This sequence joins TRBV7-2 and TRBJ2-3; D remains unclear. Trimming left V 5 bases short and J 0 bases short, with 3 bases between. The CDR3 has 12 residues. Per germline, CDR1 SGHTA and CDR2 FQGNSA. The CDR3 spells CASSPSTDTQYF. For the CDR3, the DNA is TGTGCCAGCAGCCCGAGCACAGATACGCAGTATTTT.

V usage is TRBV5-1 and J usage is TRBJ1-1; D gene uncertain. This CDR3 is built from 14 residues. Germline V CDR1 and CDR2: SGHRS, YFSETQ. Deletions cut 0 bases from V and 1 base from J, with 7 bases between. CDR3 residues: CASSLAEANTEAFF. CDR3 bases: TGCGCCAGCAGCTTGGCCGAGGCGAACACTGAAGCTTTCTTT.

The chain carries TRBV30 and TRBJ2-4; no firm D call. V gave up 5 bases and J gave up 6 bases, with 17 bases separating them. Per the germline V gene, CDR1 is GTSNPN and CDR2 is SVGIG (reference sequence). CDR3 length equals 14 residues. In DNA, the CDR3 is TGTGCCTGGGGCTGGACCGTTTCGAGAAACATTCAGTACTTC. This encodes CAWGWTVSRNIQYF.

This clone was recorded only once. This chain links TRBV27 with TRBJ2-7; weak D call: TRBD2 (5 bases). V was trimmed by 6 bases and J by 7 bases, leaving 16 bases between them. This CDR3 comprises 13 residues. Germline lookup yields CDR1 MNHEY and CDR2 SMNVEV (reference sequence). CDR3 loop: CASRVLDWLEQYF. DNA of the CDR3: TGTGCCAGCAGAGTACTGGACTGGTTAGAGCAGTACTTC.

The rearrangement joins TRBV7-2 to TRBJ2-7; 7 positions agree with TRBD1. The CDR3 consists of 15 residues. V dropped 5 bases and J dropped 4; count of bases not matched to a gene: 11. CDR1 and CDR2 from the germline V gene are SGHTA and FQGNSA. Written as DNA, the CDR3 is TGTGCCAGCAGCCATTTAGACAGGGCGCGTTACGAGCAGTACTTC. Translating it yields CASSHLDRARYEQYF.

The rearrangement links TRBV2 to TRBJ1-4; D possibly corresponds to TRBD1 (6 bases). Germline V gene data show CDR1 as SNHLY and CDR2 as FYNNEI. The V end was cut by 3 bases, the J end by 11 bases, with 19 bases between. CDR3 size: 15 residues. In nucleotides, the CDR3 is TGTGCCAGCAGTGAGGTGGGGGGCAGCCTTGGGAAACTGTTTTTT. Translation gives CASSEVGGSLGKLFF.

This rearrangement joins TRBV5-4 to TRBJ2-3; the match to TRBD2 covers 12 bases. The CDR3 covers 17 residues. The germline gives CDR1 SGHNT, CDR2 YYREEE (reference sequence). J gave up 3 bases and V 4 bases, and 9 bases lay outside the gene matches. Here the CDR3 DNA reads TGTGCCAGCAGCAGCGGACTAGCGGGGAGTTCTACAGATACGCAGTATTTT. This codes for CASSSGLAGSSTDTQYF.

The J gene is TRBJ1-3, the V gene TRBV10-3; 9 positions agree with TRBD1. The length of the CDR3 is 16 residues. Germline-derived CDR1 and CDR2 are ENHRY and SYGVKD. J gave up 0 bases and V 8 bases, and 8 bases lay outside the gene matches. As DNA, the CDR3 is TGTGCCATCGGGGGACAGGGAACGAGCTCTGGAAACACCATATATTTT. Translating gives CAIGGQGTSSGNTIYF.

This sequence joins TRBV19 and TRBJ2-1; 9 bases line up with TRBD2. The length of the CDR3 is 14 residues. Trimming at V came to 5 bases and at J to 14 bases, leaving 13 bases not matched to a gene. CDR1 is LNHDA and CDR2 is SQIVND in the germline V gene (reference sequence). CDR3: CASSGTSTDWSKFF. In DNA form, the CDR3 reads TGTGCCAGTAGTGGGACTAGCACCGATTGGAGTAAGTTCTTC. The entire variable domain, with the rest obtained from reference TRBV19 and TRBJ2-1, is as follows: DGGITQSPKYLFRKEGQNVTLSCEQNLNHDAMYWYRQDPGQGLRLIYYSQIVNDFQKGDIAEGYSVSREKKESFPLTVTSAQKNPTAFYLCASSGTSTDWSKFFGPGTRLTVL.

The CDR3 here is CASSLLGTYYNEQFF. The DNA of the CDR3 is TGTGCCAGCAGTTTATTAGGTACATATTACAATGAGCAGTTCTTC. V and J are TRBV27 and TRBJ2-1; D remains ambiguous. V dropped 1 base and J dropped 4 bases, with 11 bases sitting between them. The length of the CDR3 is 15 residues. Germline CDR1 is MNHEY and CDR2 is SMNVEV (reference sequence).

The chain links TRBV7-2 to TRBJ1-3, with D tentatively TRBD1 (5 bases). The V gene's germline CDR1 is SGHTA and CDR2 FQGNSA. This CDR3 spans 15 amino acids. Deletions cut 1 base from V and 2 bases from J, with 9 bases between. CDR3 region: CASSLGAGTGNTIYF. DNA for the CDR3: TGTGCCAGCAGCTTAGGGGCAGGGACTGGAAACACCATATATTTT.

V and J are TRBV9 and TRBJ2-1; no firm D call. CDR1 and CDR2 from the germline V gene are SGDLS and YYNGEE. The CDR3 has 14 amino acids. V lost 4 bases and J lost 2, with 10 bases in between. CDR3: CASSLGYPYNEQFF. The DNA of the CDR3 is TGTGCCAGCAGCCTTGGGTACCCCTACAATGAGCAGTTCTTC.

The rearrangement joins TRBV25-1 to TRBJ2-7; 8 positions match TRBD2. The V gene's germline CDR1 is MGHDK and CDR2 SYGVNS. The CDR3 length is 14 residues. V lost 5 bases and J lost 3; bases outside the gene matches: 6. Here the CDR3 DNA reads TGTGCCAGCAGTCTTAGCGGGAATCTCTACGAGCAGTACTTC. Its protein product is CASSLSGNLYEQYF.

The chain couples TRBV5-4 to TRBJ2-2; 11 nucleotides line up with TRBD2. Germline V gene sequence: CDR1 SGHNT, CDR2 YYREEE (reference sequence). This CDR3 is 15 amino acids long. The junction had 6 bases not matched to a gene; V was cut back by 4 bases and J by 7 bases. CDR3 residues: CASSDPGLADGELFF. CDR3 coding DNA: TGTGCCAGCAGCGACCCGGGACTAGCGGACGGGGAGCTGTTTTTT.

The chain carries TRBV19 and TRBJ2-7; 10 nucleotides agree with TRBD2. V shed 4 bases, J shed 4 bases, and the junction held 1 base outside the gene matches. The germline V gene encodes CDR1 LNHDA and CDR2 SQIVND (reference sequence). The CDR3 extends over 13 amino acids. DNA for the CDR3: TGTGCCAGTAGTACTAGCGGGAGTTACGAGCAGTACTTC. Translation: CASSTSGSYEQYF.

This clone was counted a single time. This rearrangement joins TRBV2 to TRBJ2-5; possible D gene TRBD1, 5 bases. The CDR3 runs 15 residues. The germline V gene has CDR1 SNHLY and CDR2 FYNNEI. Trimming took 4 bases from V and 0 from J, leaving 12 bases between them. The CDR3 DNA is TGTGCCAGCAGTGGCGCCAGGGATTACCAAGAGACCCAGTACTTC. Protein product: CASSGARDYQETQYF. Complete variable domain (other parts from reference TRBV2 and TRBJ2-5): EPEVTQTPSHQVTQMGQEVILRCVPISNHLYFYWYRQILGQKVEFLVSFYNNEISEKSEIFDDQFSVERPDGSNFTLKIRSTKLEDSAMYFCASSGARDYQETQYFGPGTRLLVL.

The chain uses TRBV6-1 and TRBJ2-2; D ambiguous. Trimming cost V 8 bases and J 4 bases, with 5 bases left between them. This CDR3 has 11 amino acids. CDR1 is MNHNS, CDR2 SASEGT, per germline. The CDR3 nucleotides read TGTGCCAGCTTTTTCACCGGGGAGCTGTTTTTT. It yields the protein CASFFTGELFF.

The chain combines TRBV2 with TRBJ1-1; a possible D gene is TRBD1 (6 bases). CDR3 length: 13 amino acids. Trimming pared 4 bases from V and 1 base from J, leaving 7 bases between. Germline assignment: CDR1 SNHLY and CDR2 FYNNEI. The CDR3 is CASSGQENTEAFF. CDR3 nucleotides: TGTGCCAGCAGTGGACAGGAGAACACTGAAGCTTTCTTT.